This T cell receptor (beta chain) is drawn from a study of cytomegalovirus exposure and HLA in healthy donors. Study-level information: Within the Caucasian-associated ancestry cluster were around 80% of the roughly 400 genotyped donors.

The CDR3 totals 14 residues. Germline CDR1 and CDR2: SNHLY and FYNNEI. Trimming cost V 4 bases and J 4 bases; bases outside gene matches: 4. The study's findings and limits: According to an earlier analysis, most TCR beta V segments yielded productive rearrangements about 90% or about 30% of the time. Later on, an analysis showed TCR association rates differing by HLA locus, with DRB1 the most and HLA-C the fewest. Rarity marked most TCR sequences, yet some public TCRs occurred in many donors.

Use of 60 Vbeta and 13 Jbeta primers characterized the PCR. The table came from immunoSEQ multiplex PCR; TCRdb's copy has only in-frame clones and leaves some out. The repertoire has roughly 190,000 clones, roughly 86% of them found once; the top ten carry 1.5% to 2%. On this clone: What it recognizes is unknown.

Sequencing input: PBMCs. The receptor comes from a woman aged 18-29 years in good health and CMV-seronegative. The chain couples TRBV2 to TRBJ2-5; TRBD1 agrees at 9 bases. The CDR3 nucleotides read TGTGCCAGCAGTGGCGGGACAGGGCGAGAGACCCAGTACTTC. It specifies CASSGGTGRETQYF.